These 22 T cell receptor beta chains came from one sample sequenced in a study of blood T cell repertoires in COVID-19. The protocol was immunoSEQ multiplex PCR, while the TCRdb copy is restricted to in-frame clones and leaves out a portion. The sample records about 110,000 clones, approximately 81% being singletons. The sample was peripheral blood. The receptors were gathered from an elderly man with acute or convalescent COVID-19.

The chain links TRBV28 to TRBJ1-4, with D perhaps TRBD1 (5 bases). Germline CDR1 is MDHEN and CDR2 is SYDVKM. V shed 3 bases and J shed 3 bases, with 11 bases lying between them. The CDR3 runs 15 residues. This CDR3 reads CASSFAGEANEKLFF. CDR3 nucleotides: TGTGCCAGCAGTTTCGCGGGGGAGGCTAATGAAAAACTGTTTTTT.

V gene TRBV7-2 combines with J gene TRBJ2-1, with 8 bases lining up with TRBD1. Germline lookup yields CDR1 SGHTA and CDR2 FQGNSA. After removal of 5 bases from V and 14 bases from J, the junction contained 5 bases not matched to a gene. This CDR3 is 11 amino acids long. The CDR3 DNA follows: TGTGCCAGCAGCCTGGACAGGGTGGAGTTCTTC. Translation gives CASSLDRVEFF.

The chain has TRBV2 and TRBJ1-1; D ambiguous. Trimming took off 3 bases at V and 1 base at J, with 6 bases between the two ends. The CDR3 sequence is 13 residues long. Germline V gene sequence: CDR1 SNHLY, CDR2 FYNNEI. The DNA for the CDR3 is TGTGCCAGCAGTGAGGCAGAGAACACTGAAGCTTTCTTT. Translating it yields CASSEAENTEAFF. Supplemented by reference TRBV2 and TRBJ1-1, the full variable domain reads EPEVTQTPSHQVTQMGQEVILRCVPISNHLYFYWYRQILGQKVEFLVSFYNNEISEKSEIFDDQFSVERPDGSNFTLKIRSTKLEDSAMYFCASSEAENTEAFFGQGTRLTVV.

This clone was seen only a few times. The genes are TRBV6-2 or TRBV6-3 and TRBJ2-7; D possibly corresponds to TRBD2 (6 bases). The CDR3 totals 15 residues. The V gene's germline CDR1 is MNHEY and CDR2 SVGEGT. The ends were cut back, 6 bases at V and 2 bases at J, with 17 bases in the middle. The CDR3 sequence is CASSARLRGTYEQYF. The CDR3 bases are TGTGCCAGCAGCGCCAGGCTTCGGGGGACCTACGAGCAGTACTTC.

This clone has more than one count but fewer than ten. This rearrangement joins TRBV14 to TRBJ1-1; possibly TRBD1 for D (5 bases). Germline V gene data show CDR1 as SGHDN and CDR2 as FVKESK. V dropped 4 bases and J dropped 3 bases, with 21 bases sitting between them. The CDR3 covers 17 residues. The CDR3 DNA reads as TGTGCCAGCAGCCTCAGAGGGCGCGGGGCCTTGGACACTGAAGCTTTCTTT. Amino acids: CASSLRGRGALDTEAFF.

The V and J genes are TRBV15 and TRBJ2-1; 11 bases fit TRBD2. In germline, CDR1 is LNHNV, CDR2 YYDKDF (reference sequence). V was pared by 0 bases and J by 10 bases, with 5 bases of the junction left unmatched. The CDR3 spans 15 residues. The CDR3 DNA reads as TGTGCCACCAGCAGAGAGCTAGCGGGAGGTGGGGAGCAGTTCTTC. Encoded protein: CATSRELAGGGEQFF.

This clone has just a few counts. The rearrangement uses TRBV19 and TRBJ1-2; a possible D gene is TRBD1 (5 bases). The CDR3 loop spans 15 amino acids. Per germline, CDR1 LNHDA and CDR2 SQIVND (reference sequence). Between the trimmed V and J ends, which lost 6 bases and 8 bases, there was a span of 22 bases. The CDR3 spells CASRTRSGTSRGYTF. CDR3 sequence (DNA): TGTGCCAGTAGGACTAGGTCGGGGACCTCGAGAGGCTACACCTTC.

In this sample, this clone turned up a few times. The chain recombines TRBV19 with TRBJ2-1, with 8 positions matching TRBD1. The ends lost 3 bases at V and 7 bases at J; junction bases unmatched: 5. Germline CDR1 is LNHDA and CDR2 is SQIVND (reference sequence). This CDR3 contains 14 residues. The CDR3 protein is CASSMGQVGNEQFF. For the CDR3, the DNA is TGTGCCAGTAGTATGGGACAGGTGGGGAATGAGCAGTTCTTC.

The gene calls are TRBV18 and TRBJ2-7; D is ambiguous. Per germline, CDR1 KGHSH and CDR2 LQKENI. CDR3 size: 14 residues. V lost 3 bases, J lost 1 base, and 10 bases lay in between. The CDR3 is CASSPDSLSYEQYF. The CDR3 coding sequence is TGTGCCAGCTCACCCGATAGTCTTTCCTACGAGCAGTACTTC.

The V call is TRBV2, the J call TRBJ2-7; 12 bases align to TRBD1. The length of the CDR3 is 14 residues. V was pared by 8 bases and J by 6 bases, with 8 bases of the junction left unmatched. CDR1 SNHLY and CDR2 FYNNEI come from the germline V gene. CDR3 residues: CASRGQGALGEQYF. The CDR3 DNA reads TGTGCCAGCCGGGGACAGGGGGCGCTTGGCGAGCAGTACTTC.

V usage is TRBV2 and J usage is TRBJ2-1, with D tentatively TRBD2 (6 bases). This CDR3 contains 13 residues. CDR1 and CDR2 from the germline V gene are SNHLY and FYNNEI. With 7 bases removed from V and 7 bases from J, the gap between germline ends came to 14 bases. Here the CDR3 DNA reads TGTGCCAGCACCTTAGCGGAGCTAAATGAGCAGTTCTTC. Translated: CASTLAELNEQFF. Based on the CDR3 plus reference TRBV2 and TRBJ2-1, the full variable domain is EPEVTQTPSHQVTQMGQEVILRCVPISNHLYFYWYRQILGQKVEFLVSFYNNEISEKSEIFDDQFSVERPDGSNFTLKIRSTKLEDSAMYFCASTLAELNEQFFGPGTRLTVL.

The V gene is TRBV7-3, the J gene TRBJ2-2; 10 bases match TRBD2. Germline V lookup: CDR1 SGHTA, CDR2 FQGTGA. J gave up 7 bases and V 8 bases, and 10 bases lay outside the gene matches. This CDR3 region has 15 residues. The CDR3 DNA sequence: TGTGCCAGCGGGCCTAGCGGGAGCTTGAACGGGGAGCTGTTTTTT. This gives the protein CASGPSGSLNGELFF.

The CDR3 DNA follows: TGTGCCAGCACGGGACAGGGGATCGGGGAGCTGTTTTTT. Translating it yields CASTGQGIGELFF. V gene TRBV18 combines with J gene TRBJ2-2; 10 bases are shared with TRBD1. CDR3 size: 13 residues. V was clipped by 8 bases and J by 7 bases; unmatched bases: 4. CDR1 KGHSH and CDR2 LQKENI come from the germline V gene.

The rearrangement uses TRBV2 and TRBJ2-4; possible D gene TRBD1, 6 bases. Trimming took 3 bases from V and 7 from J, leaving 13 bases between them. The CDR3 covers 14 residues. CDR1 and CDR2 from the germline V gene are SNHLY and FYNNEI. The CDR3 DNA reads as TGTGCCAGCAGTGACGGGACAATTGGGAACATTCAGTACTTC. This encodes CASSDGTIGNIQYF.

The CDR3 DNA follows: TGTGCCAGCAGTTTATCTGGGGCCAACGTCCTGACTTTC. Protein product: CASSLSGANVLTF. This sequence joins TRBV6-5 and TRBJ2-6; D gene uncertain. The length of the CDR3 is 13 residues. Germline V gene data show CDR1 as MNHEY and CDR2 as SVGAGI. Trimming left V 4 bases short and J 1 base short, with 2 bases between.

This clone is a singleton in its sample. V and J are TRBV4-1 and TRBJ2-1, with 11 bases lining up with TRBD2. With 1 base clipped from V and 3 bases from J, the junction kept 5 bases outside the gene matches. Germline V CDR1 and CDR2: MGHRA, YSYEKL. CDR3 length equals 17 residues. CDR3: CASSQVLAGGLYNEQFF. CDR3 DNA: TGCGCCAGCAGCCAAGTCCTAGCGGGAGGTCTCTACAATGAGCAGTTCTTC.

The V and J genes are TRBV5-5 and TRBJ2-7; 12 nucleotides align to TRBD2. CDR1 is SGHKS, CDR2 YYEKEE, per germline (reference sequence). Germline trimming cut 0 bases from V and 2 bases from J; bases unmatched to any gene: 9. The CDR3 is made up of 18 amino acids. CDR3 amino acids: CASSLARLAGGAAYEQYF. Here the CDR3 DNA reads TGTGCCAGCAGCTTGGCCCGCCTAGCGGGAGGGGCCGCCTACGAGCAGTACTTC.

This chain links TRBV4-2 with TRBJ2-3; D ambiguous. The CDR3 has 14 residues. Germline V lookup: CDR1 LGHNA, CDR2 YNFKEQ. With 5 bases removed from V and 1 base from J, the gap between germline ends came to 10 bases. The CDR3 here is CASSVRLGTDTQYF. CDR3 coding DNA: TGTGCCAGCAGCGTGCGACTCGGCACAGATACGCAGTATTTT.

The CDR3 spells CASSDSVNTGELFF. DNA of the CDR3: TGTGCCAGCAGCGATTCAGTGAACACCGGGGAGCTGTTTTTT. This chain links TRBV7-9 with TRBJ2-2; no definite D call. Germline V gives CDR1 SEHNR, CDR2 FQNEAQ (reference sequence). The CDR3 spans 14 residues. V dropped 5 bases and J dropped 1 base, with 8 bases sitting between them.

This clone was observed a few times. Here the CDR3 reads CSLYKNTEAFF. CDR3 bases: TGCAGCCTCTATAAGAACACTGAAGCTTTCTTT. The chain uses TRBV20-1 and TRBJ1-1, with no clear D. Germline CDR1 reads DFQATT; CDR2 reads SNEGSKA (reference sequence). The CDR3 loop spans 11 amino acids.

This clone showed up just once. V is TRBV5-1 and J is TRBJ2-3; TRBD2 aligns across 15 bases. The junction had 4 bases not matched to a gene; V was cut back by 3 bases and J by 5 bases. This CDR3 spans 16 amino acids. Germline V gene lookup returns CDR1 SGHRS and CDR2 YFSETQ. The CDR3 region has the DNA TGCGCCAGCAGCTCCCCGGGACTAGCGGGAGGAGATACGCAGTATTTT. Translated, it gives CASSSPGLAGGDTQYF. Filled out from reference TRBV5-1 and TRBJ2-3, the complete variable domain reads KAGVTQTPRYLIKTRGQQVTLSCSPISGHRSVSWYQQTPGQGLQFLFEYFSETQRNKGNFPGRFSGRQFSNSRSEMNVSTLELGDSALYLCASSSPGLAGGDTQYFGPGTRLTVL.

This clone was detected only once. V is TRBV30 and J is TRBJ2-7; 8 nucleotides line up with TRBD1. The V gene end was trimmed by 2 bases and the J gene end by 1 base; junction bases not matched to a gene: 4. Looked up from germline, CDR1 is GTSNPN and CDR2 is SVGIG (reference sequence). The CDR3 extends over 14 amino acids. In DNA form, the CDR3 reads TGTGCCTGGAGTACAGGGGGTCCATCCTACGAGCAGTACTTC. Translating it yields CAWSTGGPSYEQYF.